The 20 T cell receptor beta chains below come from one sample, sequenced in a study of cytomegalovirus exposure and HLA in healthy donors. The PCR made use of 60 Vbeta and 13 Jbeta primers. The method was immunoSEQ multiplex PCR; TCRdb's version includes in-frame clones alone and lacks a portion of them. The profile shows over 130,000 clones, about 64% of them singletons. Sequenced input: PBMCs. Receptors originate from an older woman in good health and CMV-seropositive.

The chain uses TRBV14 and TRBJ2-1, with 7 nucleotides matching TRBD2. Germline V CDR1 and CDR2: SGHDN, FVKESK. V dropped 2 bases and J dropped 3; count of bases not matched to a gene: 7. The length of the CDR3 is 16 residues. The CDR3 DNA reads TGTGCCAGCAGCCAACTCGGGGGAGGGAGCTACAATGAGCAGTTCTTC. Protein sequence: CASSQLGGGSYNEQFF.

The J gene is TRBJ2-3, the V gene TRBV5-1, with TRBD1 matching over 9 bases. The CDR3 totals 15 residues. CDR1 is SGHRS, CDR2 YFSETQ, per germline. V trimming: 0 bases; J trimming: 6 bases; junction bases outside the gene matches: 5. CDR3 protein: CASSLAGQGRDTQYF. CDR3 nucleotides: TGCGCCAGCAGCTTGGCCGGACAGGGGCGGGATACGCAGTATTTT. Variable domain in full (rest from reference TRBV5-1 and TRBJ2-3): KAGVTQTPRYLIKTRGQQVTLSCSPISGHRSVSWYQQTPGQGLQFLFEYFSETQRNKGNFPGRFSGRQFSNSRSEMNVSTLELGDSALYLCASSLAGQGRDTQYFGPGTRLTVL.

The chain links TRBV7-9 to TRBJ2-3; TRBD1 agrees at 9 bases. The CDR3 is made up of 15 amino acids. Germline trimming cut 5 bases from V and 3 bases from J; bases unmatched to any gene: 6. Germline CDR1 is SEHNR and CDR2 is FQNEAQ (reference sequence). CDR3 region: CASSPGDRVTDTQYF. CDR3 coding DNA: TGTGCCAGCAGCCCCGGGGACAGGGTAACAGATACGCAGTATTTT.

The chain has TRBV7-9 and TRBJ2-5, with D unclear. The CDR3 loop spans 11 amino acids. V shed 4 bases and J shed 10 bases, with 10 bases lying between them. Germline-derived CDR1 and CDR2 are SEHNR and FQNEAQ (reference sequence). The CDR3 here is CASSYSVYQYF. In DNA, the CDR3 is TGTGCCAGCAGCTACTCCGTGTACCAGTACTTC.

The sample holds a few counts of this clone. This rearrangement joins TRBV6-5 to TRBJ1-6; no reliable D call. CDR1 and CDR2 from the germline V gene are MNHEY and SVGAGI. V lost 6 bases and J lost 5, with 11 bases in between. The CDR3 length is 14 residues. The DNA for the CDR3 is TGTGCCAGCAGGTGGAGGGCGAATAATTCACCCCTCCACTTT. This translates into CASRWRANNSPLHF.

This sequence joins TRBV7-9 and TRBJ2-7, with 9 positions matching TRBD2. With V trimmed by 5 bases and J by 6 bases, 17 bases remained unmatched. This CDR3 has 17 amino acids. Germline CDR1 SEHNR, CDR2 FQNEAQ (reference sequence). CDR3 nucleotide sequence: TGTGCCAGCAGCCCCCCCGGGACTAGCCTTCAGGCGGGCGAGCAGTACTTC. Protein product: CASSPPGTSLQAGEQYF.

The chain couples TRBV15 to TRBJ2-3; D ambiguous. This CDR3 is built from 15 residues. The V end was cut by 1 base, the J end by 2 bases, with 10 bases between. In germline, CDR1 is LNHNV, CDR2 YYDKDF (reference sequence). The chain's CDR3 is CATSRVNKNTDTQYF. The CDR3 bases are TGTGCCACCAGCAGAGTTAACAAGAACACAGATACGCAGTATTTT.

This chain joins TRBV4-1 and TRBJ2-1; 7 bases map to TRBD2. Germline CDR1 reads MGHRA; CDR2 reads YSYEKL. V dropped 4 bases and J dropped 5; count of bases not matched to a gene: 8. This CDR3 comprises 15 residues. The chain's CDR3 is CASSRLAGYDNEQFF. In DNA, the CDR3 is TGCGCCAGCAGCCGACTAGCCGGTTACGACAATGAGCAGTTCTTC.

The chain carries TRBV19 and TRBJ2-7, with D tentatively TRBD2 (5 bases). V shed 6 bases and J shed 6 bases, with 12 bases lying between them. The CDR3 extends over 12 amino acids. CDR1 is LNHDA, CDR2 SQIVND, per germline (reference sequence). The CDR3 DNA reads TGTGCCAGTAGAGGGCTAGCTCCCGAGCAGTACTTC. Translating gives CASRGLAPEQYF.

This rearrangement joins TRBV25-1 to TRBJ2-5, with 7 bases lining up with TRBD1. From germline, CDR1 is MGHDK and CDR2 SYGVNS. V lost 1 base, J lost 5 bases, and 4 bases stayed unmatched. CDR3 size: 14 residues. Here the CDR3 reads CASSEWDSVETQYF. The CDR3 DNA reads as TGTGCCAGCAGTGAATGGGACAGCGTGGAGACCCAGTACTTC. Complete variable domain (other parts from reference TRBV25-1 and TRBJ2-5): EADIYQTPRYLVIGTGKKITLECSQTMGHDKMYWYQQDPGMELHLIHYSYGVNSTEKGDLSSESTVSRIRTEHFPLTLESARPSHTSQYLCASSEWDSVETQYFGPGTRLLVL.

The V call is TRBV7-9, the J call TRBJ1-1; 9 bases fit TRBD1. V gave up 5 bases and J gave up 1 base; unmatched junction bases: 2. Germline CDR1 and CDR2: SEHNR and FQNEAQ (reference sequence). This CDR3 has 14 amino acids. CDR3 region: CASSVDRGNTEAFF. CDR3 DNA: TGTGCCAGCAGCGTGGACAGGGGGAACACTGAAGCTTTCTTT. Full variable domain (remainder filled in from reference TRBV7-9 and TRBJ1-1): DTGVSQNPRHKITKRGQNVTFRCDPISEHNRLYWYRQTLGQGPEFLTYFQNEAQLEKSRLLSDRFSAERPKGSFSTLEIQRTEQGDSAMYLCASSVDRGNTEAFFGQGTRLTVV.

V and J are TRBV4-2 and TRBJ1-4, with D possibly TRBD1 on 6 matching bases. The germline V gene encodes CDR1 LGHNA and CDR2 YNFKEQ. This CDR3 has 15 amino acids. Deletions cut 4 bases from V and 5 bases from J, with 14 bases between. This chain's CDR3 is CASSRLQGSNEKLFF. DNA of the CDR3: TGTGCCAGCAGCCGCTTACAGGGATCAAATGAAAAACTGTTTTTT.

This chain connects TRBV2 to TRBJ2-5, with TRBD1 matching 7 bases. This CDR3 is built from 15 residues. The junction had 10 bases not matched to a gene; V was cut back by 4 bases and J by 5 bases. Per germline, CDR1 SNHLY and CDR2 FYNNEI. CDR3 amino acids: CASSGLDRVSETQYF. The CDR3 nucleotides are TGTGCCAGCAGTGGATTAGACAGGGTGAGCGAGACCCAGTACTTC.

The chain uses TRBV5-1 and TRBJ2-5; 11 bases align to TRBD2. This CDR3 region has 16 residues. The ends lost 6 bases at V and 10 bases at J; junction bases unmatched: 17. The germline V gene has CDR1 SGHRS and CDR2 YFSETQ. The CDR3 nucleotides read TGCGCCAGCAATCAAGGAGCGCTAGCGGGAGGAGAAGGCCAGTACTTC. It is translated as CASNQGALAGGEGQYF.

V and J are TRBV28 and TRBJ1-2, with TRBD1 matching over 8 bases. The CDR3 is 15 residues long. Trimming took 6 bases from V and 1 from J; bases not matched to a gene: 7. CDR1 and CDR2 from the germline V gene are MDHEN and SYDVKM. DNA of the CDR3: TGTGCCAGCAGCCAGGCAGGGGGCCTTAACTATGGCTACACCTTC. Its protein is CASSQAGGLNYGYTF.

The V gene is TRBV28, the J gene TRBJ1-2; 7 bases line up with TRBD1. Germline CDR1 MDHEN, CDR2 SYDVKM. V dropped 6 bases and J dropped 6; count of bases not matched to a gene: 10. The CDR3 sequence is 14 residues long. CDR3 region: CASSPGQAANGYTF. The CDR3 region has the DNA TGTGCCAGCAGCCCCGGACAGGCTGCGAATGGCTACACCTTC.

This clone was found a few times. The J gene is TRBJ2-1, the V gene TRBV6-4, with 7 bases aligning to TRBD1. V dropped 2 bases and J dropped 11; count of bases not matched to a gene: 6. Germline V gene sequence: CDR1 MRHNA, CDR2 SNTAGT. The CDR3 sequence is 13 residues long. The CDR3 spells CASSDTLQGKQFF. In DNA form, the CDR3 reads TGTGCCAGCAGTGACACCCTACAGGGGAAGCAGTTCTTC.

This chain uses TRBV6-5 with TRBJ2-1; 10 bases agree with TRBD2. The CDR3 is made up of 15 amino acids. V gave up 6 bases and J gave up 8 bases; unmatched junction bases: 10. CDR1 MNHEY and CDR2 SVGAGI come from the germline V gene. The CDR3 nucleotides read TGTGCCAGCAGCCCGGGACTAGCGAGAATAGATGAGCAGTTCTTC. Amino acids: CASSPGLARIDEQFF.

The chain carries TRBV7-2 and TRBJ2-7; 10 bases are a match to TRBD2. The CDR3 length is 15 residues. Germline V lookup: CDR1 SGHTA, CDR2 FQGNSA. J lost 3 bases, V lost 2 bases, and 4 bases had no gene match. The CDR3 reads CASSLRTSGYYEQYF. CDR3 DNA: TGTGCCAGCAGCTTAAGGACTAGCGGATACTACGAGCAGTACTTC.

The CDR3 DNA follows: TGCAGCGTTGCCGCCGGGGCGGGACTATCTCGAAGGGGTGAGCAGTTCTTC. This encodes CSVAAGAGLSRRGEQFF. The chain employs TRBV29-1 and TRBJ2-1, with 7 bases identical to TRBD2. The J segment lost 9 bases and the V segment lost 4 bases, leaving 21 bases of the junction unmatched. CDR1 and CDR2 from the germline V gene are SQVTM and ANQGSEA. The CDR3 runs 17 residues.